The TCR beta chain under discussion was sequenced for a study of cytomegalovirus exposure and HLA in healthy donors (dated by TCRdb to the late 2010s). About the full investigation: According to an earlier analysis of around 600 of the donors, about 180 million T cells yielded 100 million or so unique TCR beta sequences and less than 300 Gb of sequence data. About 320 gigabases of sequencing data and approximately 80 million unique TCR sequences were included in an early release covering 550 to 800 HLA-typed donors. The genetic ancestry cluster associated with self-reported Caucasian donors included about 81% of the 300 to 400 genotyped donors. The study aimed to test whether signatures of past pathogen exposure could be identified by cataloging public T cell receptors. The T cell repertoires of under 750 subjects were profiled by immunosequencing and related to cytomegalovirus serostatus. Besides the first cohort of around 700 subjects, a separate validation cohort made up of 120 different subjects was used. The study combined high-throughput TCR immunosequencing, statistical association of individual TCRs with disease status, and machine learning to predict cytomegalovirus infection status. In a later analysis, previously published TCR beta repertoires from 670 or so donors were re-analyzed and high-resolution HLA genotyping was added so that TCR occurrence patterns could be studied. Rather than drawing on any new phenotypic data, the later analysis identified candidate immune exposures from TCR beta sequences and the way those sequences occurred across donors. An earlier analysis of some 500 of the donors used high-throughput TCR beta sequencing to judge whether each TCR beta V gene segment behaved as functional or pseudogenic. Donor age, sex, ethnicity and CMV serostatus were compiled alongside the repertoire data. In a later genetic analysis, genome-wide SNP genotypes for about three fifths of the roughly 670 donors were used, and that subset was treated as a discovery cohort. All discovery cohort repertoires had been generated on a single sequencing platform. HLA typing included class I and class II loci at four-digit resolution. Typing coverage differed by locus: A, B, C, DRB1 and DQB1 were typed in about 620-630 donors, DQA1 in roughly 510, DPA1 in some 610, and DPB1 in 450 to 490. A handful of DR-DQ haplotypes were handled as single units for association and clustering because linkage in the cohort was strong. Among over 350 genotyped donors of the cohort, an average of approximately 240,000 unique TCR beta nucleotide sequences were sequenced per donor, around 18% of them non-productive.

The study at large found these results: Several of the top co-occurrence clusters appeared to be linked to parvovirus B19, influenza, CMV and Epstein-Barr virus, according to a later analysis. Because counts were too low, fewer than 20 rarely observed V segments, including chromosome 9 orphons, were excluded from the earlier analysis of 500 to 700 of the donors. In a later analysis, the rate of TCR association differed among HLA loci, with DRB1 alleles having the most associated TCRs and HLA-C alleles having the fewest. Cytomegalovirus status was reported to be diagnosed by the classifier with high specificity and sensitivity in both the original and validation cohorts. A few of the identified cytomegalovirus-associated TCR beta chains were confirmed in vitro to be specific for cytomegalovirus antigens. Specific HLA alleles were associated with over 15,000 TCR beta sequences at a false discovery rate of 0.05 in a later analysis. A group of highly shared sequence variants was considered likely to be a technical artifact of the sequencing pipeline. For the cohort, immune exposure information was limited to CMV serostatus. Presence/absence analyses assumed roughly uniform sequencing depth across donors, an assumption that may not hold. Linkage disequilibrium might explain the correlated functional status among segregating V segments, but an unknown experimental factor could not be ruled out. When HLA alleles, especially DR and DQ, strongly co-occurred, TCR associations were difficult to assign to individual alleles. Compared with the roughly 670-donor mean, donors in an Asian-associated ancestry cluster had fewer N-insertions in productive TCRs, according to a later genetic analysis. Most CMV-associated TCR beta chains appeared to be HLA-restricted in a later analysis, and the HLA associations seemed to be driven largely by CMV exposure. According to the authors, the approach could potentially be generalized to other disease states and immunological phenotypes. In a later analysis, HLA-associated TCR beta chains showed more clonal expansion and lower generation probabilities than non-associated chains that were equally common. A later genetic analysis associated a missense DCLRE1C variant with V-gene and J-gene trimming of TCR beta chains, and an independent cohort replicated the association. A total of roughly 160 TCR beta chains were listed by the study as associated with cytomegalovirus. A further reported finding was that TCR beta sequences accurately predicted the HLA-A and HLA-B alleles for most subjects in the first cohort. The 87-base-pair reads could not distinguish some IMGT-functional V segments, including TRBV6-2 and TRBV6-3, so those segments were excluded. In an earlier analysis of 500 to 650 of the donors, most TCR beta V segments appeared in productive rearrangements about 87% or about 30% of the time, broadly matching IMGT annotations. Most TCR sequences were seen in very few donors, while some public TCRs were found in many individuals. Because HLA typing was unavailable for some donors at each locus, only the typed subset was used in association tests. This cohort had only TCR beta chains sequenced, and the lack of alpha or paired-chain data limited which features could be detected.

Concerning this clone itself: No cognate antigen has been identified for it. No qualities accompany the bases; no much larger clone lies one base away.

The library was produced with the immunoSEQ multiplex PCR assay. A mixture of 60 forward primers for TCR Vbeta segments and 13 reverse primers for TCR Jbeta segments was used in the multiplex PCR. A multiplex PCR assay on genomic DNA amplified the CDR3 region of rearranged TCR beta genes. Amplified TCR beta libraries were sequenced as 87-base-pair reads on the Illumina HiSeq System. Concerning the study's data processing: A later analysis tallied about 77 million unique TCR beta chains across the 666 repertoires, and about 12 million of those chains were shared by two or more donors. Raw reads were error-corrected and collapsed into unique sequences by a nearest-neighbor algorithm in which closely related sequences were merged to remove PCR and sequencing errors. CDR3 sequences were aligned to IMGT reference sequences to assign V, D and J gene segments. For a sequence to be retained, a match of at least six nucleotides was required to both a V gene segment and a J gene segment. A rearrangement counted as productive if the CDR3 had no stop codons and remained in frame with V and J, and every other rearrangement counted as non-productive. Following IMGT convention, CDR3 was defined as the stretch from the second conserved V-encoded cysteine to the conserved J-encoded phenylalanine. The earlier analysis of 587 of the donors excluded any sequence lacking an unambiguous match to a single V gene segment. An earlier analysis of 587 of the donors classified V segments as functional when productive rearrangements were above 56.7% and as segregating when the standard deviation between donors was above 5%. A statistical classification framework was built to diagnose cytomegalovirus status from the catalog of TCR beta chain sequences. In a later analysis, V and J genes were assigned by comparing TCR nucleotide sequences against IMGT/GENE-DB human TR gene sequences. A later analysis assigned CDR3 sequences and most-parsimonious VDJ recombination scenarios with the TCRdist pipeline. In a later analysis, every TCR beta chain was defined by the combination of its CDR3 amino acid sequence and its V-gene family, and reads without a unique V-gene family were dropped. In a later analysis, 500 to 650 highly shared, low-generation-probability nucleotide sequences were removed to address suspected cross-contamination and a sequencing artifact. In a later analysis, a clonal expansion index for each public chain was calculated from normalized within-repertoire ranks of inferred template counts. In a later analysis, generation probabilities were computed using a VDJ recombination model fitted to out-of-frame rearrangements, and the results were checked against IGoR. In a later analysis, hypergeometric tests were used to score TCR-TCR, TCR-HLA and TCR-CMV co-occurrence, with a repertoire-size bias correction applied to TCR pairs. To estimate false discovery rates, a later analysis permuted the HLA or CMV assignments 20 times. In a later analysis, co-occurring TCRs were grouped using DBSCAN, with TCRdist sequence similarity added in when clustering inside HLA-allele-positive subsets. Repertoires with fewer than 30,000 or more than 120,000 public chains, plus five repertoires with anomalous nucleotide sharing, were excluded from co-occurrence clustering. This is the immuneACCESS table as TCRdb keeps it, with only in-frame sequences that have V and J called. A part of the clones is gone; compared with another copy, unresolved V genes explain less than half, and the rest is unexplained. V and J calls and clone size are copied from that table; D and trimming were computed from the DNA. This sample is represented by about 160,000 clones; 77% of them were singletons. The ten largest clonotypes hold 1.1% to 1.5% of the sample.

The cohort was made up of roughly 670 healthy bone marrow donors. At the time of sampling, all cohort members were nominally healthy, though unrecorded immune exposures were likely present. The donor was CMV seronegative and belonged to the group of 350 to 400 seronegative cohort members. A peripheral blood sample was collected from each donor, and TCR beta sequencing was performed on peripheral blood mononuclear cells. Genomic DNA was extracted from the blood cell samples with the Qiagen DNeasy Blood Extraction Kit. V and J are truncated by 3 bases and 10 bases respectively, leaving an intervening sequence of 10 bases. The germline V gene encodes CDR1 MNHEY and CDR2 SMNVEV (reference sequence). Counted from cysteine to phenylalanine, this CDR3 has 13 amino acids. The kept DNA is CDR3 alone, 39 bases in frame from the first base.

The source is a woman between 25 and 40 years old in good health and CMV-seronegative. The V and J genes are TRBV27 and TRBJ1-6; the D segment cannot be called with confidence. The source material was PBMCs. In nucleotides, the sequence is TGTGCCAGCAGTTTTAAGATCGGGTCACCCCTCCACTTT. It translates as CASSFKIGSPLHF.